Listed here are 21 T cell receptor beta chains from one sample, sequenced in a study of pediatric ulcerative colitis. Rectal tissue came from one to two pinch biopsies taken at colonoscopy. The protocol was immunoSEQ multiplex PCR, while the TCRdb copy is restricted to in-frame clones and leaves out a portion. The profile shows approximately 18,000 clones, nearly 75% of them singletons. Source material: gut tissue. The receptors derive from a boy younger than 18 with moderate ulcerative colitis.

The rearrangement uses TRBV30 and TRBJ1-5; D is unresolved. Germline V gene data show CDR1 as GTSNPN and CDR2 as SVGIG (reference sequence). Trimming stripped 0 bases from V and 0 bases from J, with 3 bases between. This CDR3 contains 13 residues. The CDR3 DNA reads as TGTGCCTGGAGTGTAGATAGCAATCAGCCCCAGCATTTT. It is translated as CAWSVDSNQPQHF.

V and J are TRBV11-1 and TRBJ2-5, with a tentative D call TRBD2 (6 bases). Looked up from germline, CDR1 is SGHAT and CDR2 is FQDESV (reference sequence). Trimming cost V 1 base and J 5 bases, with 11 bases left between them. CDR3 length equals 14 residues. The CDR3 reads CASSLGGRLETQYF. CDR3 nucleotide sequence: TGTGCCAGCAGCTTAGGGGGGAGGTTGGAGACCCAGTACTTC.

This chain connects TRBV11-2 to TRBJ2-3, with TRBD2 as a possible D gene (7 bases). CDR3 size: 14 residues. Deletions cut 5 bases from V and 4 bases from J, with 13 bases between. From germline, CDR1 is SGHAT and CDR2 FQNNGV. The CDR3 nucleotides are TGTGCCAGCAGCGATAGGGGGGGAGCAGATACGCAGTATTTT. This gives the protein CASSDRGGADTQYF.

This chain joins TRBV14 and TRBJ1-4; D is unclear. The ends were cut back, 1 base at V and 7 bases at J, with 7 bases in the middle. This CDR3 spans 13 amino acids. Germline assignment: CDR1 SGHDN and CDR2 FVKESK. The CDR3 loop is CASSQGTSEKLFF. CDR3 sequence (DNA): TGTGCCAGCAGCCAAGGGACTTCTGAAAAACTGTTTTTT.

The rearrangement links TRBV6-6 to TRBJ2-5; D is perhaps TRBD1 or TRBD2 (7 bases each). The V gene's germline CDR1 is MNHNY and CDR2 SVGAGI (reference sequence). The CDR3 runs to 14 residues. The V gene lost 5 bases and the J gene lost 5 bases, with 15 bases spanning the gap. CDR3 in DNA: TGTGCCAGCAGTCGCCAGGGGGGGTTGGAGACCCAGTACTTC. Protein product: CASSRQGGLETQYF.

This clone occurred once. This CDR3 is CASSQNSGRGGSDTQYF. CDR3 in DNA: TGTGCCAGCAGCCAGAATTCCGGGCGGGGGGGGTCAGATACGCAGTATTTT. The chain has TRBV4-2 and TRBJ2-3; TRBD2 agrees at 9 bases. The CDR3 is 17 residues long. Germline CDR1 reads LGHNA; CDR2 reads YNFKEQ. V was clipped by 3 bases and J by 4 bases; unmatched bases: 11.

The chain links TRBV9 to TRBJ2-5; the D gene is possibly TRBD2 (5 bases). The CDR3 consists of 15 residues. CDR1 is SGDLS, CDR2 YYNGEE, per germline. V gave up 5 bases and J gave up 1 base, with 15 bases separating them. The CDR3 DNA reads as TGTGCCAGCAGTCTATCCTGGGGAGCCCAAGAGACCCAGTACTTC. Translated, it gives CASSLSWGAQETQYF.

This clone has more than one count but fewer than ten. V is TRBV13 and J is TRBJ1-1; TRBD1 is a possible D gene (6 bases). Germline CDR1 reads PRHDT; CDR2 reads FYEKMQ (reference sequence). Between the trimmed V and J ends, which lost 5 bases and 3 bases, there was a span of 22 bases. The length of the CDR3 is 17 residues. CDR3 region: CASSLKVGNRVHTEAFF. CDR3 in DNA: TGTGCCAGCAGCCTAAAAGTTGGGAACAGGGTCCACACTGAAGCTTTCTTT.

The chain is built from TRBV7-3 and TRBJ2-3, with D perhaps matching TRBD2 (6 bases). Germline V gene lookup returns CDR1 SGHTA and CDR2 FQGTGA. CDR3 size: 15 residues. Between the trimmed V and J ends, which lost 4 bases and 3 bases, there was a span of 14 bases. CDR3 DNA sequence: TGTGCCAGCAGCTCCCAGGCGGGGAAAACAGATACGCAGTATTTT. Protein product: CASSSQAGKTDTQYF.

This clone was seen just once. The V and J genes are TRBV11-3 and TRBJ2-5, with TRBD1 matching over 8 bases. Germline V lookup: CDR1 SGHNT, CDR2 YENEEA. This CDR3 is 17 amino acids long. Trimming removed 0 bases from V and 1 base from J; junction bases left unmatched: 7. CDR3 bases: TGTGCCAGCAGCTTAGATCCCCCCGGACAGGGCCAAGAGACCCAGTACTTC. This codes for CASSLDPPGQGQETQYF.

This chain uses TRBV7-3 with TRBJ1-2, with D possibly matching TRBD1 (5 bases). Trimming took off 2 bases at V and 7 bases at J, with 11 bases between the two ends. Germline CDR1 reads SGHTA; CDR2 reads FQGTGA. The length of the CDR3 is 13 residues. CDR3 bases: TGTGCCAGCAGCTTAGGGGGGTTCCGTGGCTACACCTTC. Translating it yields CASSLGGFRGYTF.

This chain links TRBV4-3 with TRBJ2-7, with 7 bases lining up with TRBD2. J was trimmed by 3 bases and V by 4 bases; bases with no gene match: 12. Germline CDR1 is LGHNA and CDR2 is YSLEER. The CDR3 loop spans 16 amino acids. The CDR3 region is CASSRTILGEGYEQYF. CDR3 nucleotides: TGCGCCAGCAGCCGAACAATACTAGGGGAGGGCTACGAGCAGTACTTC.

This clone has more than one count but fewer than ten. This rearrangement joins TRBV27 to TRBJ1-2, with TRBD1 as a possible D gene (5 bases). V gave up 6 bases and J gave up 8 bases, with 19 bases separating them. This CDR3 has 14 amino acids. Germline CDR1 MNHEY, CDR2 SMNVEV (reference sequence). The CDR3 sequence: CASRRDFGVGGYTF. The CDR3 coding sequence is TGTGCCAGCAGAAGGGACTTCGGGGTAGGCGGCTACACCTTC.

This clone was counted a few times. The V gene is TRBV4-1, the J gene TRBJ1-2; D possibly corresponds to TRBD1 (5 bases). CDR3 size: 15 residues. Germline lookup yields CDR1 MGHRA and CDR2 YSYEKL. Trimming took 2 bases from V and 4 from J, leaving 14 bases between them. The CDR3 DNA sequence: TGCGCCAGCAGCCAACCCCTGGCAGGGTTCTATGGCTACACCTTC. This translates into CASSQPLAGFYGYTF.

The genes are TRBV11-2 and TRBJ2-7; a weak D match, TRBD2 (5 bases). The CDR3 contains 15 residues. Germline CDR1 is SGHAT and CDR2 is FQNNGV. The germline V and J ends were trimmed by 7 bases and 0 bases, with 16 bases remaining between them. CDR3 bases: TGTGCCAGCATCCGATTGAGAGGGTTCTCCTACGAGCAGTACTTC. As protein: CASIRLRGFSYEQYF.

J is TRBJ1-3 and V is TRBV5-1, with D unclear. The germline gives CDR1 SGHRS, CDR2 YFSETQ. V was pared by 0 bases and J by 4 bases, with 11 bases between. The CDR3 runs 15 residues. The CDR3 DNA reads TGCGCCAGCAGCTTGGCGCAGCCATGGGGAAACACCATATATTTT. Translation: CASSLAQPWGNTIYF.

This clone was detected a few times. The chain employs TRBV7-3 and TRBJ2-6, with TRBD1 as a possible D gene (6 bases). The ends were cut back, 6 bases at V and 3 bases at J, with 12 bases in the middle. Germline V gene lookup returns CDR1 SGHTA and CDR2 FQGTGA. The CDR3 contains 15 residues. The CDR3 DNA reads TGTGCCAGCAGGCCACAGGGTGGTGGGGCCAACGTCCTGACTTTC. The encoded protein is CASRPQGGGANVLTF.

This clone was observed a few times. The CDR3 coding sequence is TGCGCCAGCAGCCCGCCTTATGCGGGGGGCTCCTACGAGCAGTACTTC. Its protein product is CASSPPYAGGSYEQYF. The chain couples TRBV5-1 to TRBJ2-7; TRBD2 matches 8 bases. The CDR3 length is 16 residues. The trim removed 4 bases at V and 0 bases at J, leaving 9 bases unmatched. Germline CDR1 is SGHRS and CDR2 is YFSETQ. Combining the CDR3 with reference TRBV5-1 and TRBJ2-7 gives the whole variable domain KAGVTQTPRYLIKTRGQQVTLSCSPISGHRSVSWYQQTPGQGLQFLFEYFSETQRNKGNFPGRFSGRQFSNSRSEMNVSTLELGDSALYLCASSPPYAGGSYEQYFGPGTRLTVT.

This clone has only a few counts. J is TRBJ2-1 and V is TRBV18; 9 nucleotides match TRBD2. The CDR3 is 17 residues long. The germline CDR1 and CDR2 sequences are KGHSH and LQKENI. Germline trimming cut 2 bases from V and 4 bases from J; bases unmatched to any gene: 9. CDR3 loop: CASSPDGGRAQYNEQFF. DNA for the CDR3: TGTGCCAGCTCACCAGACGGCGGGAGGGCTCAGTACAATGAGCAGTTCTTC.

This clone was observed a handful of times. The V and J genes are TRBV6-6 and TRBJ2-1, with 10 nucleotides matching TRBD2. The length of the CDR3 is 14 residues. Trimming removed 6 bases from V and 6 bases from J; junction bases left unmatched: 5. The germline gives CDR1 MNHNY, CDR2 SVGAGI (reference sequence). DNA of the CDR3: TGTGCCAGCAGGCGACTAGCGGGCAGCAATGAGCAGTTCTTC. Amino acid sequence: CASRRLAGSNEQFF.

This clone appeared once. The rearrangement joins TRBV7-9 to TRBJ2-1; 7 nucleotides align to TRBD1. Unmatched junction bases numbered 9, after V lost 4 bases and J lost 6 bases. Germline assignment: CDR1 SEHNR and CDR2 FQNEAQ (reference sequence). The CDR3 loop spans 15 amino acids. CDR3 residues: CASSYGQAIGNEQFF. The CDR3 DNA is TGTGCCAGCAGCTACGGACAGGCCATCGGCAATGAGCAGTTCTTC.